This T cell receptor (beta chain) was documented in a study of blood T cell repertoires in COVID-19. Study as a whole: From T cells, B-cell-depleted T cells, or PBMCs came the material, which was cDNA or gDNA.

This CDR3 contains 15 residues. With 5 bases clipped from V and 6 bases from J, the junction kept 5 bases outside the gene matches. The germline V gene has CDR1 LGHDT and CDR2 YNNKEL (reference sequence). This clone was seen just once. Sequencing used immunoSEQ multiplex PCR; TCRdb keeps in-frame clones, though not all of them. The sample has roughly 430,000 clones, 70% to 90% seen once. Sequencing used PBMCs or T cells enriched from blood (not recorded which). This TCR was recovered from a middle-aged woman with acute COVID-19. This rearrangement joins TRBV3-1 (or the pseudogene TRBV3-2) to TRBJ2-1; 12 bases match TRBD2. CDR3 residues: CASSYRTSGANEQFF. The CDR3 DNA reads as TGTGCCAGCAGCTATCGGACTAGCGGGGCCAATGAGCAGTTCTTC.